Listed below are T cell receptor beta chains from one sample, sequenced in a study of control samples from healthy donors and cancer patients. TCRdb's table, derived via immunoSEQ multiplex PCR, lists solely in-frame clones and lacks some. The table lists 100,000 to 150,000 clones, about 88% of them singletons, with around 3% in the top ten. Sequencing was done on a sample of blood. The receptors were sampled from a man between 45 and 60 years old in good health. Each CDR3 is given with its conserved first and last residue.

>TRBJ2-7|TRBV30
CAWSVLGGEAYEQYF
>TRBJ1-1|TRBV5-1
CASSLGQPKNTEAFF
>TRBJ2-7|TRBV3-1/TRBV3-2
CASSRDRTYSYEQYF
>TRBJ2-1|TRBV3-1/TRBV3-2
CASSQDRTSGYNEQFF
>TRBJ1-1|TRBV28
CASSLLNTEAFF
>TRBJ1-1|TRBV9
CASSTGLGTEAFF
>TRBJ2-3|TRBV7-8
CASSLGPRGDDTQYF
>TRBJ2-7|TRBV4-1
CASSQTGTLYEQYF
>TRBJ2-7|TRBV29-1
CSVIVEGVVQYF
>TRBJ2-2|TRBV5-1
CASSLDRTGELFF
>TRBJ1-5|TRBV4-2
CASSQGPSGNQPQHF
>TRBJ2-7|TRBV5-4
CASSLGTGLYYEQYF
>TRBJ1-3|TRBV6-9
CASSYRTGDSGNTIYF
>TRBJ2-1|TRBV7-6
CASSYGRGQHHNEQFF
>TRBJ2-7|TRBV27
CASSPGPVFEQYF
>TRBJ2-1|TRBV5-1
CASSPGQGDWDEQFF
>TRBJ2-5|TRBV5-4
CASSLASGGFQETQYF
>TRBJ1-2|TRBV9
CASSIHGELNYGYTF
>TRBJ2-7|TRBV28
CASSAGQGRPYEQYF
>TRBJ2-7|TRBV5-1
CASSLAITGDYEQYF
>TRBJ1-6|TRBV18
CASSRKAPGMDNSPLHF
>TRBJ2-3|TRBV12-5
CASGLGLQGPDTQYF
>TRBJ1-1|TRBV28
CASRFGGINTEAFF
>TRBJ1-4|TRBV3-1/TRBV3-2
CASSPTRQGAGEKLFF
>TRBJ2-1|TRBV6-4
CASSVGQGYEQFF
>TRBJ2-3|TRBV3-1/TRBV3-2
CASSHSDTQYF
>TRBJ1-5|TRBV15
CATSRAKGELGQPQHF
>TRBJ1-1|TRBV27
CASSLSGYTEAFF